This T cell receptor (beta chain) was captured in a study of T cells after yellow fever vaccination. Study details: SMART-Seq v4 Ultra Low Input handled preparation of low-cell-number fractions.

In the case of this clonotype: The antigen is not known.

Findings of the study overall: High-abundance clonotypes from the bulk population could contaminate FACS-sorted repertoires.

A universal primer site and UMIs were added as TCR cDNA was made by 5'RACE template switching. TCRdb used MiXCR to reprocess the 5' RACE reads, holding one entry per CDR3 protein. The sample yields hundreds of thousands of distinct CDR3 sequences, 12% seen once. The CDR3 has 12 residues. CDR1 is SGHRS and CDR2 is YFSETQ in the germline V gene. Trimming removed 7 bases at V and 5 bases at J, with 13 bases between. This clonotype originated in a man aged 25 to 40 who received the YFV17D yellow fever vaccine. The gene calls are TRBV5-1 and TRBJ2-7, with D perhaps matching TRBD2 (5 bases). The sequences come from PBMCs, collected on the day of the yellow fever booster vaccination. The CDR3 loop is CASHGLRNEQYF. The DNA of the CDR3 is TGCGCCAGCCACGGACTGCGAAACGAGCAGTACTTC.